One and the same sample provided the 21 T cell receptor beta chains below, sequenced in a study of Ad26.COV2.S vaccination and SARS-CoV-2 variants. Clones were read by immunoSEQ multiplex PCR, and TCRdb kept only the in-frame ones, dropping some. Here the sample spans hundreds of thousands of clones, about 80% being singletons. Treatment specified: 15 to 20 received Ad26.COV2.S at low or high dose, single or two shots; five or six received placebo; per-sample allocation not given. The samples date from day 63 after the first vaccine or placebo injection. This sample comprised peripheral blood, obtained in a trial of Ad26.COV2.S vaccine versus placebo. The receptors stem from a person aged 18-65 years who received the Ad26.COV2.S COVID-19 vaccine or a placebo.

The CDR3, as DNA: TGCAGCGTTGTTCCTGCCAGCATGAACACTGAAGCTTTCTTT. This codes for CSVVPASMNTEAFF. The rearrangement joins TRBV29-1 to TRBJ1-1; D uncertain. The germline gives CDR1 SQVTM, CDR2 ANQGSEA. Trimming left V 4 bases short and J 0 bases short, with 12 bases between. The length of the CDR3 is 14 residues.

This clone occurred a few times. The V call is TRBV11-3, the J call TRBJ1-3, with 7 nucleotides matching TRBD1. The CDR3 is made up of 14 amino acids. The ends lost 3 bases at V and 5 bases at J; junction bases unmatched: 4. The germline CDR1 and CDR2 sequences are SGHNT and YENEEA. CDR3 sequence: CASSLTGLRNTIYF. In nucleotides, the CDR3 is TGTGCCAGCAGCTTGACAGGGCTAAGAAACACCATATATTTT.

The table lists this clone with a few counts. The rearrangement uses TRBV11-3 and TRBJ2-7; no firm D call. The CDR3 consists of 14 residues. V shed 1 base and J shed 2 bases, with 9 bases lying between them. CDR1 and CDR2 from the germline V gene are SGHNT and YENEEA. CDR3 sequence (DNA): TGTGCCAGCAGCTTAGGCGGAGATGCCTACGAGCAGTACTTC. This gives the protein CASSLGGDAYEQYF.

A single count supports this clone. The chain combines TRBV5-4 with TRBJ1-2; no clear D. CDR1 is SGHNT, CDR2 YYREEE, per germline (reference sequence). Trimming pared 4 bases from V and 1 base from J, leaving 8 bases between. CDR3 length equals 13 residues. The CDR3 bases are TGTGCCAGCAGCCCCCTGGGTAACTATGGCTACACCTTC. Its translation is CASSPLGNYGYTF. Supplemented by reference TRBV5-4 and TRBJ1-2, the full variable domain reads ETGVTQSPTHLIKTRGQQVTLRCSSQSGHNTVSWYQQALGQGPQFIFQYYREEENGRGNFPPRFSGLQFPNYSSELNVNALELDDSALYLCASSPLGNYGYTFGSGTRLTVV.

The V call is TRBV2, the J call TRBJ1-1; D is undetermined. Deletions cut 7 bases from V and 1 base from J, with 19 bases between. The germline CDR1 and CDR2 sequences are SNHLY and FYNNEI. The CDR3 runs 16 residues. The CDR3 reads CASKLLLVGRNTEAFF. CDR3 coding DNA: TGTGCCAGCAAATTACTGCTTGTAGGAAGGAACACTGAAGCTTTCTTT.

The gene calls are TRBV2 and TRBJ1-5; D is possibly TRBD1 (5 bases). CDR3 length: 14 amino acids. Trimming took off 3 bases at V and 4 bases at J, with 10 bases between the two ends. The germline V gene has CDR1 SNHLY and CDR2 FYNNEI. The CDR3 DNA sequence: TGTGCCAGCAGTGACGAGGGGAGGAATCAGCCCCAGCATTTT. Translating it yields CASSDEGRNQPQHF.

This chain links TRBV24-1 with TRBJ1-1; D uncertain. Trimming pared 2 bases from V and 10 bases from J, leaving 13 bases between. Germline values: CDR1 KGHDR, CDR2 SFDVKD. The CDR3 totals 13 residues. The chain's CDR3 is CATSDSRRSGAFF. CDR3 sequence (DNA): TGTGCCACCAGTGATTCCAGGCGGTCCGGAGCTTTCTTT.

This chain uses TRBV27 with TRBJ2-7; 8 bases agree with TRBD2. Germline assignment: CDR1 MNHEY and CDR2 SMNVEV (reference sequence). The CDR3 totals 13 residues. Trimming removed 4 bases from V and 4 bases from J; junction bases left unmatched: 3. CDR3 region: CASSYTGGYEQYF. CDR3 sequence (DNA): TGTGCCAGCAGTTATACGGGAGGGTACGAGCAGTACTTC.

The chain employs TRBV4-1 and TRBJ1-6, with 7 bases fitting TRBD1. Germline values: CDR1 MGHRA, CDR2 YSYEKL. The CDR3 is made up of 15 amino acids. The V and J ends lost 2 bases and 5 bases, in that order; junction bases with no gene match: 3. The CDR3 is CASSQRRGHNSPLHF. CDR3 sequence (DNA): TGCGCCAGCAGCCAAAGGAGGGGGCATAATTCACCCCTCCACTTT.

V usage is TRBV2 and J usage is TRBJ2-3, with D perhaps matching TRBD1 (6 bases). CDR1 and CDR2 from the germline V gene are SNHLY and FYNNEI. The CDR3 extends over 14 amino acids. Trimming cost V 3 bases and J 6 bases, with 13 bases left between them. CDR3 coding DNA: TGTGCCAGCAGTGACACAGGGATCCAGGATACGCAGTATTTT. Amino acids: CASSDTGIQDTQYF.

The chain uses TRBV5-1 and TRBJ2-3; TRBD1 agrees at 7 bases. This CDR3 is built from 16 residues. Germline assignment: CDR1 SGHRS and CDR2 YFSETQ. After removal of 0 bases from V and 3 bases from J, the junction contained 7 bases not matched to a gene. CDR3 DNA: TGCGCCAGCAGCTTGGACGGGACAGATTGGACAGATACGCAGTATTTT. This encodes CASSLDGTDWTDTQYF.

The chain joins TRBV7-2 to TRBJ1-1, with TRBD1 matching 7 bases. Per germline, CDR1 SGHTA and CDR2 FQGNSA. CDR3 length equals 15 residues. The V and J ends lost 3 bases and 1 base, in that order; junction bases with no gene match: 5. The CDR3 here is CASSFRQGKNTEAFF. For the CDR3, the DNA is TGTGCCAGCAGCTTCCGACAGGGAAAGAACACTGAAGCTTTCTTT.

This rearrangement joins TRBV19 to TRBJ2-6, with D perhaps TRBD1 (5 bases). Trimming removed 4 bases from V and 0 bases from J, with 13 bases in between. Germline assignment: CDR1 LNHDA and CDR2 SQIVND (reference sequence). The CDR3 runs to 17 residues. The CDR3 spells CASSSRTLSSGANVLTF. The CDR3 coding sequence is TGTGCCAGTAGTAGTCGGACACTGAGCTCTGGGGCCAACGTCCTGACTTTC.

This clone was detected once. This chain joins TRBV18 and TRBJ1-4; D is uncertain. Deletions cut 4 bases from V and 4 bases from J, with 7 bases between. From germline, CDR1 is KGHSH and CDR2 LQKENI. This CDR3 is built from 13 residues. The DNA of the CDR3 is TGTGCCAGCTCACGTCAGGTTAATGAAAAACTGTTTTTT. This translates into CASSRQVNEKLFF.

The CDR3 DNA sequence: TGCAGCGTTGAAGAACAGGGAGATACGCAGTATTTT. This translates into CSVEEQGDTQYF. V gene TRBV29-1 combines with J gene TRBJ2-3; maybe TRBD1 (6 bases). CDR1 SQVTM and CDR2 ANQGSEA come from the germline V gene. The CDR3 sequence is 12 residues long. Trimming took off 0 bases at V and 5 bases at J, with 6 bases between the two ends.

Comments on this clone: In the same sample, other DNA sequences code for this CDR3. This chain connects TRBV9 to TRBJ1-1; D might be TRBD1 (5 bases). V was trimmed by 0 bases and J by 1 base, leaving 7 bases between them. Germline loops: CDR1 SGDLS, CDR2 YYNGEE. CDR3 size: 14 residues. The CDR3 nucleotides read TGTGCCAGCAGCGTAGGAAGGGGGAACACTGAAGCTTTCTTT. It yields the protein CASSVGRGNTEAFF.

The rearrangement joins TRBV6-1 to TRBJ2-7; D possibly corresponds to TRBD1 (6 bases). The germline V gene encodes CDR1 MNHNS and CDR2 SASEGT. V lost 3 bases, J lost 1 base, and 13 bases lay in between. The CDR3 sequence is 15 residues long. Here the CDR3 reads CASSDVGTPSYEQYF. The CDR3, as DNA: TGTGCCAGCAGTGACGTGGGGACACCTTCCTACGAGCAGTACTTC.

This clone occurred a few times. The V gene is TRBV5-1, the J gene TRBJ2-7; 7 bases match TRBD1. Germline CDR1 is SGHRS and CDR2 is YFSETQ. The CDR3 sequence is 14 residues long. The V gene end was trimmed by 3 bases and the J gene end by 2 bases; junction bases not matched to a gene: 5. The CDR3 bases are TGCGCCAGCAGCTCCCTAACAGGGGCCTACGAGCAGTACTTC. Translating gives CASSSLTGAYEQYF. Drawing the rest from reference TRBV5-1 and TRBJ2-7, the complete variable domain is KAGVTQTPRYLIKTRGQQVTLSCSPISGHRSVSWYQQTPGQGLQFLFEYFSETQRNKGNFPGRFSGRQFSNSRSEMNVSTLELGDSALYLCASSSLTGAYEQYFGPGTRLTVT.

The chain has TRBV7-9 and TRBJ2-7, with unresolved D. Deletions cut 5 bases from V and 10 bases from J, with 21 bases between. The CDR3 contains 14 residues. Germline-derived CDR1 and CDR2 are SEHNR and FQNEAQ (reference sequence). The CDR3 region is CASSHTGPDLSQYF. CDR3 DNA: TGTGCCAGCAGCCACACCGGGCCAGATCTTAGCCAGTACTTC.

V is TRBV10-3 and J is TRBJ1-1, with 7 bases matching TRBD1. The CDR3 extends over 15 amino acids. CDR1 ENHRY and CDR2 SYGVKD come from the germline V gene. J was trimmed by 3 bases and V by 6 bases; bases with no gene match: 10. The CDR3 loop is CAIRTDRAAYTEAFF. CDR3 sequence (DNA): TGTGCCATCAGGACCGACAGGGCAGCTTACACTGAAGCTTTCTTT.

This clone showed up just a few times. The CDR3 protein is CASSARNSPLHF. CDR3 DNA sequence: TGTGCCAGTAGTGCCCGAAATTCACCCCTCCACTTT. The chain employs TRBV19 and TRBJ1-6, with D hard to call. V gave up 5 bases and J gave up 7 bases, with 6 bases separating them. Looked up from germline, CDR1 is LNHDA and CDR2 is SQIVND (reference sequence). This CDR3 has 12 residues. Full variable domain (rest looked up from reference TRBV19 and TRBJ1-6): DGGITQSPKYLFRKEGQNVTLSCEQNLNHDAMYWYRQDPGQGLRLIYYSQIVNDFQKGDIAEGYSVSREKKESFPLTVTSAQKNPTAFYLCASSARNSPLHFGNGTRLTVT.